This T cell receptor beta chain was sequenced during a study of blood T cell repertoires in COVID-19. Germline CDR1 and CDR2: LGHDT and YNNKEL (reference sequence). This CDR3 has 15 amino acids. J gave up 3 bases and V 4 bases, and 8 bases lay outside the gene matches. Sequencing used immunoSEQ multiplex PCR; TCRdb keeps in-frame clones, though not all of them. There are about 90,000 clones in the sample; 90% occur only once, and about 5% lies in the top ten. This clonotype was obtained from a man over 45 with acute or convalescent COVID-19. Input material: peripheral blood. The chain has TRBV3-1 (or the pseudogene TRBV3-2) and TRBJ1-1, with 7 bases identical to TRBD1. CDR3 amino acids: CASSLHGRGDTEAFF. In DNA, the CDR3 is TGTGCCAGCAGCCTCCACGGCAGGGGGGACACTGAAGCTTTCTTT.